Below are 14 T cell receptor beta chains sequenced from a single sample in a study of post-analysis software for immune sequencing data (dated by TCRdb to between 2014 and 2017). These receptors have no identified antigens. Results and caveats for the whole study, not just this receptor: Significantly higher frequencies in patients than in controls were found for roughly five TRBV segments, including TRBV5-6, TRBV5-1 and TRBV20-1.

The library relied on PCR. The sequencer listed for this sample is Illumina HiSeq 2500. To reduce PCR and sequencing biases, unique molecular identifiers were built into the TCR beta cDNA libraries. TCRdb itself trimmed the public reads at Q25 with fastp, ran MiXCR and retained productive beta chains. Rows matching on CDR3 protein sequence are summarized as one entry with the most common DNA and genes. In this sample the table shows some 890,000 distinct CDR3 sequences, approximately 50% of which occur a single time. Over 4% of the sample rests with the top ten. Sequencing used blood. Receptors were obtained from a girl between 10 and 17 years old with multiple sclerosis.

This clonotype was seen only a few times. This chain connects TRBV5-1 to TRBJ1-1, with 7 bases aligning to TRBD1. J lost 7 bases, V lost 4 bases, and 4 bases had no gene match. Germline V gives CDR1 SGHRS, CDR2 YFSETQ. The CDR3 runs 12 residues. This chain's CDR3 is CASSRDRFEAFF. Here the CDR3 DNA reads TGCGCCAGCAGCCGGGACAGATTTGAAGCTTTCTTT.

This clonotype was observed a few times. The chain carries TRBV12-3 or TRBV12-4 and TRBJ2-7; perhaps TRBD1 as D (6 bases). The V gene lost 6 bases and the J gene lost 0 bases, with 21 bases spanning the gap. This CDR3 comprises 17 residues. CDR3 sequence: CASSRSGTTLFSYEQYF. The CDR3 nucleotides read TGTGCCAGCAGCCGCTCCGGGACAACACTCTTCTCCTACGAGCAGTACTTC.

This clonotype was detected only a few times. This chain links TRBV29-1 with TRBJ2-3; D perhaps matches TRBD1 (6 bases). The CDR3 totals 15 residues. Germline V gene data show CDR1 as SQVTM and CDR2 as ANQGSEA. Trimming pared 4 bases from V and 4 bases from J, leaving 18 bases between. The CDR3 nucleotides read TGCAGCGTTGTCTTGGGGACAACGACGTCAGATACGCAGTATTTT. It encodes CSVVLGTTTSDTQYF.

The sample holds a few counts of this clonotype. The J gene is TRBJ2-3, the V gene TRBV29-1; TRBD1 matches at 9 bases. Germline CDR1 SQVTM, CDR2 ANQGSEA. J lost 6 bases, V lost 3 bases, and 4 bases had no gene match. There are 13 residues in the CDR3. The CDR3 sequence is CSVEGTGSDTQYF. Written as DNA, the CDR3 is TGCAGCGTTGAGGGGACAGGGAGTGATACGCAGTATTTT.

The chain carries TRBV15 and TRBJ2-5; 7 bases match TRBD2. The CDR3 is 16 amino acids. The trim removed 2 bases at V and 5 bases at J, leaving 11 bases unmatched. Germline CDR1 is LNHNV and CDR2 is YYDKDF (reference sequence). The CDR3 DNA is TGTGCCACCAGCAGATCACGGACTAGTTCAGTGGAGACCCAGTACTTC. This translates into CATSRSRTSSVETQYF.

The chain employs TRBV12-3 or TRBV12-4 and TRBJ1-2; D is unclear. The V gene lost 7 bases and the J gene lost 5 bases, with 20 bases spanning the gap. The CDR3 runs to 15 residues. CDR3 residues: CASTRGPAAGYGYTF. CDR3 nucleotides: TGTGCCAGCACCCGAGGACCGGCGGCTGGGTATGGCTACACCTTC.

The V and J genes are TRBV29-1 and TRBJ1-1; D is ambiguous. The CDR3 runs to 13 residues. The V and J ends lost 0 bases and 1 base respectively, with 6 bases between them. Germline CDR1 is SQVTM and CDR2 is ANQGSEA. CDR3 residues: CSVEEQANTEAFF. The CDR3 DNA reads TGCAGCGTTGAAGAGCAGGCGAACACTGAAGCTTTCTTT.

The J gene is TRBJ2-1, the V gene TRBV20-1; no reliable D call. The V gene lost 0 bases and the J gene lost 6 bases, with 9 bases spanning the gap. CDR3 length equals 13 residues. From germline, CDR1 is DFQATT and CDR2 SNEGSKA (reference sequence). The DNA of the CDR3 is TGCAGTGCTAGAGAGGAATTGGGCAATGAGCAGTTCTTC. It is translated as CSAREELGNEQFF.

V usage is TRBV5-1 and J usage is TRBJ1-2; tentative D call: TRBD1 (6 bases). CDR3 size: 15 residues. Germline values: CDR1 SGHRS, CDR2 YFSETQ. The ends were cut back, 0 bases at V and 8 bases at J, with 17 bases in the middle. CDR3 DNA: TGCGCCAGCAGCTTGGCTGTACAGGGACGGGGAGGCTACACCTTC. It yields the protein CASSLAVQGRGGYTF.

The rearrangement uses TRBV12-3 or TRBV12-4 and TRBJ2-1; TRBD2 might be the D (5 bases). V was cut by 2 bases and J by 8 bases, with 16 bases left in between. The CDR3 length is 15 residues. The CDR3 sequence: CASSLRRGSVDEQFF. The CDR3 DNA sequence: TGTGCCAGCAGTTTAAGGAGAGGGAGCGTCGATGAGCAGTTCTTC.

The gene calls are TRBV14 and TRBJ2-5; no definite D call. There are 15 residues in the CDR3. The germline V gene encodes CDR1 SGHDN and CDR2 FVKESK. V lost 3 bases, J lost 0 bases, and 11 bases lay in between. The CDR3 DNA reads TGTGCCAGCAGCCATGGTCGGCGGAACCAAGAGACCCAGTACTTC. This codes for CASSHGRRNQETQYF.

The chain recombines TRBV29-1 with TRBJ1-2; D may be TRBD1 (6 bases). V dropped 0 bases and J dropped 4 bases, with 18 bases sitting between them. Germline values: CDR1 SQVTM, CDR2 ANQGSEA. The length of the CDR3 is 16 residues. In DNA form, the CDR3 reads TGCAGCGTTGAAGATCGGGGCAGAGACAGGACCTATGGCTACACCTTC. This gives the protein CSVEDRGRDRTYGYTF.

This clonotype turned up a few times. The CDR3 protein is CSVGDRGTDTQYF. For the CDR3, the DNA is TGCAGCGTTGGGGACAGGGGCACAGATACGCAGTATTTT. The V gene is TRBV29-1, the J gene TRBJ2-3; 9 bases map to TRBD1. Germline CDR1 is SQVTM and CDR2 is ANQGSEA. The CDR3 covers 13 residues. J was trimmed by 1 base and V by 4 bases; bases with no gene match: 0.

The chain recombines TRBV30 with TRBJ2-7; 10 nucleotides match TRBD2. The J segment lost 3 bases and the V segment lost 0 bases, leaving 5 bases of the junction unmatched. Germline assignment: CDR1 GTSNPN and CDR2 SVGIG (reference sequence). CDR3 length: 15 residues. In DNA, the CDR3 is TGTGCCTGGAGTGTTGAGGCTAGCGGGGGCTACGAGCAGTACTTC. It is translated as CAWSVEASGGYEQYF. Variable domain in full (rest from reference TRBV30 and TRBJ2-7): SQTIHQWPATLVQPVGSPLSLECTVEGTSNPNLYWYRQAAGRGLQLLFYSVGIGQISSEVPQNLSASRPQDRQFILSSKKLLLSDSGFYLCAWSVEASGGYEQYFGPGTRLTVT.